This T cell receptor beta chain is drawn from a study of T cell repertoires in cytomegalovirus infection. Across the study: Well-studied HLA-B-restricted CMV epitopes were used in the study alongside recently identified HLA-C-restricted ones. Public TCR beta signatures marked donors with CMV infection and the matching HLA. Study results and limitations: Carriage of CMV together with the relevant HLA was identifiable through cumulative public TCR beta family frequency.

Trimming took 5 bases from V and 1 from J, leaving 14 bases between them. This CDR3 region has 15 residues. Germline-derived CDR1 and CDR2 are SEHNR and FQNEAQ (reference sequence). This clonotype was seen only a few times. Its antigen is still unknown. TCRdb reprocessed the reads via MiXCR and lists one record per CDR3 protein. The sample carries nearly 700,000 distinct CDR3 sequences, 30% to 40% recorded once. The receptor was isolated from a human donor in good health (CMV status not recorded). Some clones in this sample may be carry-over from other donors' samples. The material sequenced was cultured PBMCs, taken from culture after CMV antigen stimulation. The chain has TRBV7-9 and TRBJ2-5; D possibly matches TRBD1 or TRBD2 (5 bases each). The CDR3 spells CASSRARGVQETQYF. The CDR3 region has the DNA TGTGCCAGCAGCCGAGCTAGGGGAGTCCAAGAGACCCAGTACTTC. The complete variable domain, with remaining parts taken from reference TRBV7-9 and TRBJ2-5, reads DTGVSQNPRHKITKRGQNVTFRCDPISEHNRLYWYRQTLGQGPEFLTYFQNEAQLEKSRLLSDRFSAERPKGSFSTLEIQRTEQGDSAMYLCASSRARGVQETQYFGPGTRLLVL.